This T cell receptor beta chain was obtained from a study of shared clonotypes between healthy human individuals. Turning to this clone: The sample holds other DNA sequences that translate to the same CDR3.

Per the germline V gene, CDR1 is LNHDA and CDR2 is SQIVND (reference sequence). This CDR3 spans 14 amino acids. Trimming removed 3 bases at V and 0 bases at J, with 6 bases between. Only in-frame clones appear in the TCRdb table, and some are missing; sequencing was by immunoSEQ multiplex PCR. The sample carries 2 million to 2.5 million clones, 90% to 96% recorded once. Sequencing was carried out using naive CD4+ T cells sorted from blood. Subset denoted: CD45RA+ positively selected. The clonotype comes from a man between 18 and 29 years old in good health. The rearrangement links TRBV19 to TRBJ1-5; D gene uncertain. The CDR3 DNA is TGTGCCAGTAGTATTGGGGATAGCAATCAGCCCCAGCATTTT. Protein: CASSIGDSNQPQHF.